Listed below are T cell receptor beta chains from one sample, sequenced in a study of cytomegalovirus exposure and HLA in healthy donors. The repertoire was sequenced with immunoSEQ multiplex PCR; TCRdb's copy has only in-frame clones and lacks some. The table includes roughly 92,000 clones, roughly 80% detected once. Sequencing input: PBMCs. The receptor source for this set is a man aged 45-65 years in good health and CMV-seropositive. CDR3s include the opening cysteine and the closing phenylalanine or tryptophan. The D gene is left open where the match is weak. Clone size is not always given. Where it is, it says once, few, many or a class for expanded clones.

>TRBJ2-1|.|TRBD2|TRBV18
TGTGCCAGCAGCTCGGGGCGGGGACTAGCGGTCAATGAGCAGTTCTTC
CASSSGRGLAVNEQFF
>TRBJ2-5|.|.|TRBV14
TGTGCCAGCAGCACATCTAGCAGGGAGACCCAGTACTTC
CASSTSSRETQYF
>TRBJ1-1|.|.|TRBV5-4
TGTGCCAGCAGCTTGGCGACCTCGGCGGCTGAAGCTTTCTTT
CASSLATSAAEAFF
>TRBJ2-7|.|.|TRBV5-1
TGCGCCAGCAGCTTGCGGGGGACCACGACATTAGGAACCTACGAGCAGTACTTC
CASSLRGTTTLGTYEQYF
>TRBJ2-7|.|.|TRBV5-1
TGCGCCAGCAGCTTGGAAGGGGTCGCGGTCTACGAGCAGTACTTC
CASSLEGVAVYEQYF
>TRBJ2-1|.|TRBD1|TRBV18
TGTGCCAGCTCACCCCTGGACAGGGGGCTTGCAAATGAGCAGTTCTTC
CASSPLDRGLANEQFF
>TRBJ2-3|.|TRBD2|TRBV7-2
TGTGCCAGCAGCTCGGGACTAGCGGGAGGGACTACGCAGTATTTT
CASSSGLAGGTTQYF
>TRBJ2-2|.|TRBD2|TRBV11-3
TGTGCCAGCAGCTTAGATCGGGGGGAAACCGGGGAGCTGTTTTTT
CASSLDRGETGELFF
>TRBJ1-3|.|TRBD1|TRBV29-1
TGCAGCGTCCAGGGGGCCGGAAACACCATATATTTT
CSVQGAGNTIYF
>TRBJ1-2|.|.|TRBV18
TGTGCCAGCTCACCAATAACGGAGGAGGGCTACACCTTC
CASSPITEEGYTF
>TRBJ2-7|few|TRBD1|TRBV6-1
TGTGCCACAGCCTCCGGGACAGGGGCCGAGCAGTACTTC
CATASGTGAEQYF
>TRBJ2-7|.|TRBD1|TRBV4-1
TGCGCCAGCAGCCTCGCGACAGGGATCTACGAGCAGTACTTC
CASSLATGIYEQYF
>TRBJ2-7|.|TRBD2|TRBV27
TGTGCCAGCAGTGTCGCGGGGGGTCCCTACGAGCAGTACTTC
CASSVAGGPYEQYF
>TRBJ1-1|.|TRBD1|TRBV11-1
TGTGCCAGCAGCCGAACAGGGGGCGGAGGTATTAGGGGCACTGAAGCTTTCTTT
CASSRTGGGGIRGTEAFF
>TRBJ2-1|few|TRBD2|TRBV4-2
TGTGCCAGCAGCCAAGATCTGAGACGGGCTAGCGGGAGTAGTAAGTTCTTC
CASSQDLRRASGSSKFF
>TRBJ2-7|.|TRBD2|TRBV6-9
TGTGCCAGCAGTTACCACCGCCTGACTAGCGGGGTACCTTTGTTGGAGCAGTACTTC
CASSYHRLTSGVPLLEQYF
>TRBJ2-2|.|TRBD2|TRBV27
TGTGCCAGCAGTTTATCTAGCGGGGCTAAGGACACCGGGGAGCTGTTTTTT
CASSLSSGAKDTGELFF
>TRBJ2-1|.|TRBD2|TRBV2
TGTGCCAGCAGGGTGGGCGGGAGTACCTCCTACAATGAGCAGTTCTTC
CASRVGGSTSYNEQFF
>TRBJ1-4|.|.|TRBV5-1
TGCGCCAGCAGCTTGGGCCCGCAGGGACAAGACGAAAAACTGTTTTTT
CASSLGPQGQDEKLFF
>TRBJ1-5|.|.|TRBV7-9
TGTTCCAGCAGCTTAGATAGTCAGCCCCAGCATTTT
CSSSLDSQPQHF
>TRBJ2-7|.|TRBD2|TRBV9
TGTGCCAGCAGCGAGGGGACTAGCTCCTCCTACGAGCAGTACTTC
CASSEGTSSSYEQYF
>TRBJ2-1|.|TRBD2|TRBV7-9
TGTGCCAGCAGACGGACTAGCGGGAGCGACAATGAGCAGTTCTTC
CASRRTSGSDNEQFF
>TRBJ2-1|.|TRBD2|TRBV19
TGTGCCAGTAGCTTGGGGCGGGAGTGGGATGAGCAGTTCTTC
CASSLGREWDEQFF
>TRBJ1-1|.|.|TRBV11-2
TGTGCCAGCAGCTTAGGCCCTGGGGAGCCCACTGAAGCTTTCTTT
CASSLGPGEPTEAFF
>TRBJ2-3|few|TRBD1|TRBV5-1
TGCGCCAGCAGCATGACAGGGCTTGTTGATACGCAGTATTTT
CASSMTGLVDTQYF
>TRBJ2-7|once|TRBD2|TRBV11-2
TGTGCCAGCAGTCCGGGACTAGCCTACGAGCAGTACTTC
CASSPGLAYEQYF
>TRBJ2-5|.|TRBD2|TRBV7-3
TGTGCCAGCAGCTTGGGGACTAGCGGGAGAGGAGAGACCCAGTACTTC
CASSLGTSGRGETQYF
>TRBJ2-7|.|TRBD1|TRBV6-1
TGTGCCAGCAGTGCTCCGGGACAGGGGGGAAGCGAGCAGTACTTC
CASSAPGQGGSEQYF
>TRBJ1-1|.|.|TRBV6-1
TGTGCCAGCAGTACCCAATTTGGAGTGGCTTTCTTT
CASSTQFGVAFF
>TRBJ1-3|.|.|TRBV6-6
TGTGCCAGCACCAGAAGGGAGCACACCATATATTTT
CASTRREHTIYF
>TRBJ1-5|many|.|TRBV6-1
TGTGCCAGCACCAGAGGGGGAGGCAATCAGCCCCAGCATTTT
CASTRGGGNQPQHF
>TRBJ2-7|.|.|TRBV25-1
TGTGCCAGCAGTGAATTCGGGGGTACCAGCGAGCAGTACTTC
CASSEFGGTSEQYF
>TRBJ2-7|.|.|TRBV18
TGTGCCAGCTCACCAACCTCAGGGGGGACCTACGAGCAGTACTTC
CASSPTSGGTYEQYF